This section outlines one TCR beta chain sequence together with its context. What it recognizes is unknown. The sample comes from a study of OX40 agonist ivuxolimab in advanced cancers. Overall study context: More than 35% of patients had received prior checkpoint inhibitor therapy. Study-wide results and limits: Relatively little clonal expansion, among the lowest observed, appeared in partial responders at 0.1-3.0 mg/kg. Low normalized clonal expansion also occurred in some nonresponding patients. Clonal expansion was seen in CD4+ and CD8+ blood T cells by week 6 at 0.1 to 3.0 mg/kg.

Produced via immunoSEQ multiplex PCR; TCRdb's table is partial and in-frame only. The table records around 69,000 clones, 80% to 90% of them present only once. V dropped 5 bases and J dropped 0 bases, with 16 bases sitting between them. The CDR3 contains 17 residues. Looked up from germline, CDR1 is MNHEY and CDR2 is SMNVEV (reference sequence). The material was CD4+ or CD8+ T cells sorted from blood, obtained in a trial of the OX40 agonist ivuxolimab. The chain joins TRBV27 to TRBJ1-4, with a possible D match to TRBD1 (6 bases). This TCR came from an adult with an advanced solid tumor such as melanoma, head and neck, liver or kidney cancer. The CDR3 reads CASSHRARGPTNEKLFF. CDR3 DNA: TGTGCCAGCAGTCACAGGGCGAGGGGACCAACTAATGAAAAACTGTTTTTT.